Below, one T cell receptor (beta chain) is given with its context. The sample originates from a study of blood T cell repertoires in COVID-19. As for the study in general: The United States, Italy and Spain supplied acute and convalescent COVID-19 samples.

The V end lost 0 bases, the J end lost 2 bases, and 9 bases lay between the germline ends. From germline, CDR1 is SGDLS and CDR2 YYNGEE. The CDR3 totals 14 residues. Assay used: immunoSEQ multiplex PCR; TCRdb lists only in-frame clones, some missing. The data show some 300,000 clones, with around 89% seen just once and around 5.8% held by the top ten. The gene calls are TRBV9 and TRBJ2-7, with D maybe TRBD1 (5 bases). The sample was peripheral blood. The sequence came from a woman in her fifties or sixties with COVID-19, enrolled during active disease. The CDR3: CASSVVPDTYEQYF. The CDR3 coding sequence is TGTGCCAGCAGCGTAGTTCCGGACACCTACGAGCAGTACTTC. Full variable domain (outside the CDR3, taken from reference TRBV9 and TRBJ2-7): DSGVTQTPKHLITATGQRVTLRCSPRSGDLSVYWYQQSLDQGLQFLIQYYNGEERAKGNILERFSAQQFPDLHSELNLSSLELGDSALYFCASSVVPDTYEQYFGPGTRLTVT.